This T cell receptor beta chain emerged from a study of T-cell memory formation after mild COVID-19. Per germline, CDR1 SGHVS and CDR2 FQNEAQ. V was trimmed by 1 base and J by 2 bases, leaving 19 bases between them. The CDR3 contains 18 residues. TCRdb analysed the 5' RACE reads with MiXCR anew, one entry per CDR3 protein. The table includes about 280,000 distinct CDR3 sequences, 8% to 10% detected once. Study findings and constraints: Memory sampled before infection contained some responding clones, suggesting cross-reactive memory joined. CD4+ bias marked clones expanding day 15 to 37, unlike balanced contracting clones.

In this sample, this clonotype turned up a few times. Its matching antigen is unknown. The V and J genes are TRBV7-8 and TRBJ2-3, with TRBD1 as a possible D gene (6 bases). The source is a man aged 18 to 29 who had mild COVID-19 (a few samples of this study predate the infection). Cell type and time point are not known. The sample taken for sequencing was PBMCs or a T cell subset sorted from them (not recorded which). The CDR3 is CASSLEFRTVRPTDTQYF. Here the CDR3 DNA reads TGTGCCAGCAGCTTAGAGTTCAGGACAGTACGACCCACAGATACGCAGTATTTT.